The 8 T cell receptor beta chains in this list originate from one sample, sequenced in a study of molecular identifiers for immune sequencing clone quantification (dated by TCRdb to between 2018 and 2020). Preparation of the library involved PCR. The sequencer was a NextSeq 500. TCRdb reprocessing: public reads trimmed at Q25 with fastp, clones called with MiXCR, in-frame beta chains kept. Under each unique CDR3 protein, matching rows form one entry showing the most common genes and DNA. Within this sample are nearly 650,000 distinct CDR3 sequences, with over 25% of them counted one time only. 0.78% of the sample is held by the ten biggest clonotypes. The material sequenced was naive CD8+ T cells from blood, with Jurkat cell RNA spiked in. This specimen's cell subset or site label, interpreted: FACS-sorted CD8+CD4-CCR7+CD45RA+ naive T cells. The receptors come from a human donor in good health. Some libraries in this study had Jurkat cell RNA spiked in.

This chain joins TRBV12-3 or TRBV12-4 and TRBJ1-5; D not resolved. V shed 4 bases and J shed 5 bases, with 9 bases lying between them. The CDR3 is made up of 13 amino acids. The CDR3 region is CASSWSGYQPQHF. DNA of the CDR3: TGTGCCAGCAGTTGGTCGGGATATCAGCCCCAGCATTTT.

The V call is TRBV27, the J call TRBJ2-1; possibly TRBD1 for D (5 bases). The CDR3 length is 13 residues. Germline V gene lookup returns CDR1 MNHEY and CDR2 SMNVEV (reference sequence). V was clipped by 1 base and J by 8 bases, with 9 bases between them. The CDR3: CASSLFVGHEQFF. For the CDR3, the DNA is TGTGCCAGCAGTTTATTTGTGGGGCATGAGCAGTTCTTC.

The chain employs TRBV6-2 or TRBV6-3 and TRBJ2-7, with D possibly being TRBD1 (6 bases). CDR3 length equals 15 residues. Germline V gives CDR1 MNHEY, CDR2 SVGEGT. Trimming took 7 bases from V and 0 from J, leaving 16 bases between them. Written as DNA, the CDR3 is TGTGCCAGCAATACGCTAGACAGGACCTCCTACGAGCAGTACTTC. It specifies CASNTLDRTSYEQYF.

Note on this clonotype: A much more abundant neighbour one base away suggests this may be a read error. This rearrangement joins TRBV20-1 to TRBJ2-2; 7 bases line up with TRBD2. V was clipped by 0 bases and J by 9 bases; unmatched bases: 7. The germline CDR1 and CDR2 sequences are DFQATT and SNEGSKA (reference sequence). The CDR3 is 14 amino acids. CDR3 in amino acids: CSARDWEGTRELFF. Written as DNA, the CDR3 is TGCAGTGCTAGAGATTGGGAGGGGACCAGGGAGCTGTTTTTT.

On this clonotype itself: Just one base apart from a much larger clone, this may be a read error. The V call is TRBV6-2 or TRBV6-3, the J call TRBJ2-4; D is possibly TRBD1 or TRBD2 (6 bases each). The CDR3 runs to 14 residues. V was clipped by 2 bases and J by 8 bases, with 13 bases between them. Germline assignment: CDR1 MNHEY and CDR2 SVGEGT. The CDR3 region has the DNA TGTGCCAGCAGTTACGACGGGGGCGGGGACATTCAGTACTTC. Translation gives CASSYDGGGDIQYF.

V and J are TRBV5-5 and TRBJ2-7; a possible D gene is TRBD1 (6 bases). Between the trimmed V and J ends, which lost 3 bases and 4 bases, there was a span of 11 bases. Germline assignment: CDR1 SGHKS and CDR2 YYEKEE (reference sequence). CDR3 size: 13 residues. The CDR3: CASSWGPGYEQYF. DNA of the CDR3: TGTGCCAGCAGCTGGGGGCCGGGGTACGAGCAGTACTTC.

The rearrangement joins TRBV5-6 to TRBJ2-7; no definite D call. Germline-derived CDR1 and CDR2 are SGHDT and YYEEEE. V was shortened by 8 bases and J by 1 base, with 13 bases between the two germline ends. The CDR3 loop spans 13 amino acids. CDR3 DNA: TGTGCCAGTCAACAGCGTGTGTCCTACGAGCAGTACTTC. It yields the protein CASQQRVSYEQYF.

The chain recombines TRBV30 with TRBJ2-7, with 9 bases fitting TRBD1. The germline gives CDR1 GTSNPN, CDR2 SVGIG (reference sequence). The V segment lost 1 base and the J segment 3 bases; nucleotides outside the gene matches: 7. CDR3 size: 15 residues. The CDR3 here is CAWSGGTGLLYEQYF. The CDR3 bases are TGTGCCTGGAGTGGGGGGACAGGGCTTCTCTACGAGCAGTACTTC.